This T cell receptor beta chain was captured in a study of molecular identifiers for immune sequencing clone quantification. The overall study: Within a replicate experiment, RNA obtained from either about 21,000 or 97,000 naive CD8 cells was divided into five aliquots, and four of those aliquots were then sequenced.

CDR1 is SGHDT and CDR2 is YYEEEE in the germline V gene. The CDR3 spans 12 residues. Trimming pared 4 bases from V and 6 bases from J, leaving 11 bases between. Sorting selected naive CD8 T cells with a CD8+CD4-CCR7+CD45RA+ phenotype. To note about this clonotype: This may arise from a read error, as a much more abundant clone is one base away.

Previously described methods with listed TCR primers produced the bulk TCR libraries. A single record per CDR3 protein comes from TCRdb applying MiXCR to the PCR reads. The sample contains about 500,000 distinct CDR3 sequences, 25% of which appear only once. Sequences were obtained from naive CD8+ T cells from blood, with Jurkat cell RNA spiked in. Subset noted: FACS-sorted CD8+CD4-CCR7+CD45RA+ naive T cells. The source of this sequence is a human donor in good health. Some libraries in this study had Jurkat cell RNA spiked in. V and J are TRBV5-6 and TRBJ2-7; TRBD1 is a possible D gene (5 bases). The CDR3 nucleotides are TGTGCCAGCAGCCCGCGACAGTGCGAGCAGTACTTC. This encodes CASSPRQCEQYF.